This TCR beta chain appears in the sequencing data of a study of T cell repertoires in cytomegalovirus infection. MiXCR, applied by TCRdb to the reads, yields one record per CDR3 protein. Here the sample spans approximately 590,000 distinct CDR3 sequences, 40% being singletons. There are a few counts of this clonotype. The antigen remains unidentified. The TCR originated in a human donor in good health (CMV status not recorded). Some clones in this sample may be carry-over from other donors' samples. The source material was cultured PBMCs, sampled from culture after CMV antigen stimulation.

CDR3 nucleotides: TGCGCCAGCAGGTCTACAGGGACTAGCGGGAGTGGGGAGCAGTTCTTC. It specifies CASRSTGTSGSGEQFF. The chain combines TRBV4-1 with TRBJ2-1; 14 nucleotides line up with TRBD2. V gave up 6 bases and J gave up 10 bases; unmatched junction bases: 11. The germline CDR1 and CDR2 sequences are MGHRA and YSYEKL. The CDR3 is made up of 16 amino acids.